This TCR beta chain was documented in a study of response to subunit inactivated influenza vaccine. This clonotype was detected a few times. Each CDR3 protein is one row after TCRdb ran MiXCR on the RT-PCR reads. The table records about 650,000 distinct CDR3 sequences, around 16% of them present only once. Source: PBMCs from blood, taken 11 to 12 days after vaccination. The sequence was obtained from a man in his forties or fifties who received an inactivated influenza vaccine.

This CDR3 reads CASSQVAAPSHDYGYTF. CDR3 nucleotide sequence: TGCGCCAGCAGCCAAGTTGCGGCTCCTTCACACGACTATGGCTACACCTTC. The chain uses TRBV4-3 and TRBJ1-2, with D uncertain. This CDR3 is built from 17 residues. Trimming stripped 1 base from V and 3 bases from J, with 18 bases between. Germline CDR1 is LGHNA and CDR2 is YSLEER.